Presented here are 16 T cell receptor beta chains from one specimen sequenced in a study of identical twins. TCRdb redid the calling of the 5' RACE reads with MiXCR, one entry per CDR3 protein. The sample lists 1.5 million to 2 million distinct CDR3 sequences, 32% seen once, with approximately 0.29% in the top ten. Sequenced sample: cord blood. Receptors were obtained from a newborn girl in good health.

This clonotype was counted a few times. At one end, the junction sequence differs from germline, possibly due to a read error. The V call is TRBV20-1, the J call TRBJ2-1, with TRBD1 identical over 8 bases. Germline V lookup: CDR1 DFQATT, CDR2 SNEGSKA (reference sequence). The CDR3 loop spans 15 amino acids. The CDR3 sequence: CSARGRTGKVDEQFF. CDR3 in DNA: TGCAGTGCCAGAGGCCGGACAGGGAAGGTCGATGAGCAGTTCTTC.

With respect to this clonotype: At one end the junction does not follow the germline gene, possibly because of a read error. The gene calls are TRBV4-2 and TRBJ1-5, with 7 bases lining up with TRBD1. The CDR3 is 16 residues long. Germline V gene lookup returns CDR1 LGHNA and CDR2 YNFKEQ. The CDR3 DNA is TGTGCCAGCAGCCGGGACAGTAGAGGAAGCAATCGGCCCCAGCATTTT. As protein: CASSRDSRGSNRPQHF.

As to this clonotype: At one boundary the junction diverges from the germline segment, which might be a read error. This sequence joins TRBV20-1 and TRBJ1-5; D remains unclear. CDR1 is DFQATT, CDR2 SNEGSKA, per germline (reference sequence). CDR3 length equals 14 residues. The CDR3 sequence is CSAGRTDSNQPQPF. The CDR3 nucleotides are TGCAGTGCGGGTAGGACCGATAGCAATCAGCCCCAGCCTTTT.

In the case of this clonotype: One end of the junction is discordant with germline, which a read error may explain. The V gene is TRBV4-1, the J gene TRBJ2-3; possibly TRBD2 for D (6 bases). Germline CDR1 is MGHRA and CDR2 is YSYEKL. The length of the CDR3 is 15 residues. In DNA form, the CDR3 reads TGCGCCAGCAACCAAGTAGCGGCCGGGGCAGATACGCAGTATTTT. Amino acids: CASNQVAAGADTQYF.

The rearrangement links TRBV6-1 to TRBJ1-1, with TRBD1 as a possible D gene (5 bases). V was clipped by 8 bases and J by 7 bases, with 20 bases between them. From germline, CDR1 is MNHNS and CDR2 SASEGT. The CDR3 has 14 amino acids. CDR3 DNA: TGTGCCAGCGGTCCCCGGACAATTATAGTTGAAGCTTTCTTT. Translation gives CASGPRTIIVEAFF.

The V gene is TRBV10-3, the J gene TRBJ1-4; D may be TRBD1 (5 bases). Germline V lookup: CDR1 ENHRY, CDR2 SYGVKD. The germline V and J ends were trimmed by 0 bases and 3 bases, with 8 bases remaining between them. The length of the CDR3 is 15 residues. The CDR3 region is CAISESQGSNEKLFF. Written as DNA, the CDR3 is TGTGCCATCAGTGAGTCCCAGGGATCTAATGAAAAACTGTTTTTT.

With regard to this clonotype: A much larger clone differs by one base, so this may be a read error. The V gene is TRBV24-1, the J gene TRBJ2-5; TRBD2 aligns across 9 bases. The junction had 15 bases not matched to a gene; V was cut back by 3 bases and J by 11 bases. Per germline, CDR1 KGHDR and CDR2 SFDVKD. This CDR3 spans 16 amino acids. CDR3 sequence reads: CATSDQISGSKDEQYF. The CDR3 DNA follows: TGTGCCACCAGTGATCAGATTAGCGGGAGTAAGGATGAGCAGTACTTC.

This clonotype was observed a few times. The V gene is TRBV9, the J gene TRBJ2-5; 15 bases map to TRBD2. The J call may be wrong; the DNA end is better matched by TRBJ2-7. The CDR3 extends over 15 amino acids. The V gene's germline CDR1 is SGDLS and CDR2 YYNGEE. The CDR3 DNA reads TGTGCCAGCAGCGGAGGACTAGCGGGAGGGGTCGAGCAGTACTTC. Protein product: CASSGGLAGGVEQYF.

This clonotype was seen only a few times. V usage is TRBV10-1 and J usage is TRBJ2-5; the D is unclear. Germline V gives CDR1 WNHNN, CDR2 SYGVQD (reference sequence). V lost 2 bases and J lost 11, with 18 bases in between. The CDR3 has 14 amino acids. CDR3 DNA sequence: TGCGCCAGCAGTGAGGGGGTAGGGATAACTAAGCAGTACTTC. Its protein is CASSEGVGITKQYF.

This clonotype was found a few times. V gene TRBV27 combines with J gene TRBJ2-3; 11 nucleotides align to TRBD2. J gave up 3 bases and V 4 bases, and 6 bases lay outside the gene matches. The CDR3 has 16 residues. Germline CDR1 and CDR2: MNHEY and SMNVEV (reference sequence). The CDR3 region has the DNA TGTGCCAGCAGTTCACTAGCGGGAGAGATAACAGATACGCAGTATTTT. As protein: CASSSLAGEITDTQYF.

This clonotype turned up a few times. The chain employs TRBV11-2 and TRBJ1-1; 11 bases agree with TRBD1. J gave up 4 bases and V 3 bases, and 4 bases lay outside the gene matches. Germline V CDR1 and CDR2: SGHAT, FQNNGV. This CDR3 comprises 15 residues. Written as DNA, the CDR3 is TGTGCCAGCAGCTTCCGGGACAGGGGGGTCACTGAAGCTTTCTTT. The encoded protein is CASSFRDRGVTEAFF.

As regards this clonotype: A read error may account for a junction end that differs from germline. The V gene is TRBV25-1, the J gene TRBJ1-2; D unclear. CDR1 and CDR2 from the germline V gene are MGHDK and SYGVNS. The CDR3 totals 11 residues. This CDR3 reads CASSGGYGHTF. CDR3 DNA sequence: TGTGCCAGCAGTGGGGGATATGGCCACACCTTC.

This clonotype appeared a few times. This rearrangement joins TRBV20-1 to TRBJ2-7; 10 positions match TRBD2. In germline, CDR1 is DFQATT, CDR2 SNEGSKA (reference sequence). Trimming took 0 bases from V and 4 from J; bases not matched to a gene: 3. The length of the CDR3 is 14 residues. The CDR3 sequence: CSARETSGFYEQYF. For the CDR3, the DNA is TGCAGTGCTAGAGAGACTAGCGGGTTTTACGAGCAGTACTTC.

CDR3 amino acids: CSALPLGLGDNSPLHF. The CDR3, as DNA: TGCAGTGCCCTCCCGTTGGGACTTGGGGATAATTCACCCCTCCACTTT. This rearrangement joins TRBV20-1 to TRBJ1-6; D possibly corresponds to TRBD1 (5 bases). V was pared by 6 bases and J by 5 bases, with 20 bases between. Germline V CDR1 and CDR2: DFQATT, SNEGSKA (reference sequence). The length of the CDR3 is 16 residues.

The V gene is TRBV27, the J gene TRBJ2-3; possibly TRBD2 for D (6 bases). The germline gives CDR1 MNHEY, CDR2 SMNVEV (reference sequence). V was trimmed by 2 bases and J by 2 bases, leaving 14 bases between them. The CDR3 contains 16 residues. CDR3 region: CASSLQGLAPTDTQYF. The CDR3 DNA sequence: TGTGCCAGCAGTTTACAAGGCCTAGCGCCCACAGATACGCAGTATTTT.

J is TRBJ1-6 and V is TRBV20-1, with unresolved D. V gave up 1 base and J gave up 0 bases, with 10 bases separating them. The CDR3 runs to 16 residues. Germline values: CDR1 DFQATT, CDR2 SNEGSKA (reference sequence). CDR3 region: CSARGPEGSYNSPLHF. CDR3 coding DNA: TGCAGTGCTAGAGGGCCAGAGGGCTCCTATAATTCACCCCTCCACTTT.